Included here is one TCR beta chain sequence, with context. Its specificity is unknown. This sample was included in a study of cytomegalovirus exposure and HLA in healthy donors. PCR primers comprised 60 Vbeta and 13 Jbeta primers. Using immunoSEQ multiplex PCR, the repertoire was profiled, and TCRdb retains in-frame clones only, with some absent. The sample records 100,000 or so clones, 76% being singletons. Study-wide results and limits: In vitro experiments confirmed that a few CMV-associated chains were specific for CMV antigens.

This CDR3 spans 14 amino acids. CDR1 MDHEN and CDR2 SYDVKM come from the germline V gene. V was pared by 3 bases and J by 8 bases, with 13 bases between. The J gene is TRBJ1-4, the V gene TRBV28; possible D gene TRBD1, 5 bases. The specimen was PBMCs. This receptor was taken from a man aged 40-49 years in good health and CMV-seropositive. This chain's CDR3 is CASSFWGVREKLFF. CDR3 DNA: TGTGCCAGCAGTTTTTGGGGGGTCCGGGAAAAACTGTTTTTT. The whole variable domain, filled in from reference TRBV28 and TRBJ1-4, reads DVKVTQSSRYLVKRTGEKVFLECVQDMDHENMFWYRQDPGLGLRLIYFSYDVKMKEKGDIPEGYSVSREKKERFSLILESASTNQTSMYLCASSFWGVREKLFFGSGTQLSVL.